Listed here are 16 T cell receptor beta chains from one sample, sequenced in a study of cytomegalovirus exposure and HLA in healthy donors. The PCR employed 60 Vbeta primers together with 13 Jbeta primers. Libraries were prepared by immunoSEQ multiplex PCR; TCRdb keeps only in-frame clonotypes and omits some of them. The sample includes tens of thousands of clones, more than 60% of them seen just once. Sequencing was carried out using PBMCs. The receptors stem from a young man in good health and CMV-seronegative.

The gene calls are TRBV7-9 and TRBJ1-4; D remains unclear. The CDR3 is 15 amino acids. Germline V CDR1 and CDR2: SEHNR, FQNEAQ (reference sequence). Trimming removed 5 bases at V and 5 bases at J, with 15 bases between. The DNA for the CDR3 is TGTGCCAGCAGCCCAATGACATTCGGCAATGAAAAACTGTTTTTT. Encoded protein: CASSPMTFGNEKLFF.

This clone appeared a single time. The chain carries TRBV7-9 and TRBJ1-2; D possibly corresponds to TRBD1 (6 bases). CDR1 is SEHNR, CDR2 FQNEAQ, per germline (reference sequence). This CDR3 has 15 amino acids. V lost 2 bases and J 8 bases, leaving 18 bases between the germline ends. CDR3 amino acids: CASSLPRGASGGYTF. For the CDR3, the DNA is TGTGCCAGCAGCTTACCCCGGGGGGCCAGCGGCGGCTACACCTTC.

The chain has TRBV7-8 and TRBJ2-1; 7 positions agree with TRBD1. There are 18 residues in the CDR3. In germline, CDR1 is SGHVS, CDR2 FQNEAQ. Losses at the gene ends were 5 bases for V and 0 bases for J; bases not matched to a gene: 13. CDR3 sequence: CASSTEDRSASSYNEQFF. The CDR3, as DNA: TGTGCCAGCAGCACCGAGGACAGGTCCGCGAGCTCCTACAATGAGCAGTTCTTC.

The chain carries TRBV5-1 and TRBJ1-2; 9 bases agree with TRBD1. There are 14 residues in the CDR3. The germline CDR1 and CDR2 sequences are SGHRS and YFSETQ. Trimming cost V 4 bases and J 8 bases; bases outside gene matches: 9. For the CDR3, the DNA is TGCGCCAGCAGCACAACAGGGGGCTCGCTGGGCTACACCTTC. This codes for CASSTTGGSLGYTF. Combining the CDR3 with reference TRBV5-1 and TRBJ1-2 gives the whole variable domain KAGVTQTPRYLIKTRGQQVTLSCSPISGHRSVSWYQQTPGQGLQFLFEYFSETQRNKGNFPGRFSGRQFSNSRSEMNVSTLELGDSALYLCASSTTGGSLGYTFGSGTRLTVV.

The chain links TRBV10-3 to TRBJ1-2; TRBD1 might be the D (5 bases). Trimming removed 4 bases from V and 6 bases from J, with 12 bases in between. Germline V CDR1 and CDR2: ENHRY, SYGVKD. This CDR3 is 13 amino acids long. The CDR3 coding sequence is TGTGCCATCAGTGCTAGGGGAAGTGATGGCTACACCTTC. As protein: CAISARGSDGYTF.

This rearrangement joins TRBV4-3 to TRBJ1-1, with D possibly being TRBD1 (6 bases). CDR3 size: 15 residues. Germline assignment: CDR1 LGHNA and CDR2 YSLEER. Trimming pared 0 bases from V and 4 bases from J, leaving 12 bases between. CDR3 sequence: CASSQEWGGPTEAFF. The CDR3 DNA sequence: TGCGCCAGCAGCCAAGAATGGGGGGGCCCCACTGAAGCTTTCTTT.

This clone was observed a few times. The chain uses TRBV19 and TRBJ1-1; D is possibly TRBD1 (6 bases). This CDR3 comprises 15 residues. V dropped 6 bases and J dropped 3 bases, with 17 bases sitting between them. Germline CDR1 is LNHDA and CDR2 is SQIVND (reference sequence). CDR3 protein: CASSPLRGGDTEAFF. Written as DNA, the CDR3 is TGTGCCAGTAGCCCCCTGAGGGGGGGGGACACTGAAGCTTTCTTT.

This clone turned up a few times. The rearrangement joins TRBV18 to TRBJ1-4; possibly TRBD1 for D (6 bases). Germline CDR1 KGHSH, CDR2 LQKENI. This CDR3 spans 16 amino acids. The V and J ends lost 3 bases and 6 bases respectively, with 17 bases between them. The CDR3 sequence: CASSPSYRVVDEKLFF. The CDR3 nucleotides read TGTGCCAGCTCACCTTCTTACAGGGTAGTCGATGAAAAACTGTTTTTT.

The genes are TRBV27 and TRBJ1-6; no clear D. CDR3 length: 13 residues. V was pared by 4 bases and J by 14 bases, with 15 bases between. Per germline, CDR1 MNHEY and CDR2 SMNVEV (reference sequence). CDR3 bases: TGTGCCAGCAGTTACGCCCCTAGGTCTACCCTCCACTTT. Protein: CASSYAPRSTLHF.

This sequence joins TRBV2 and TRBJ1-6; the match to TRBD1 covers 9 bases. V was clipped by 5 bases and J by 5 bases; unmatched bases: 1. Germline assignment: CDR1 SNHLY and CDR2 FYNNEI. The CDR3 covers 14 residues. The DNA for the CDR3 is TGTGCCAGCAGTAGGGACAGGGATAATTCACCCCTCCACTTT. Protein sequence: CASSRDRDNSPLHF.

The rearrangement uses TRBV7-3 and TRBJ1-2; D is perhaps TRBD1 (6 bases). The germline V gene has CDR1 SGHTA and CDR2 FQGTGA. Trimming removed 3 bases at V and 2 bases at J, with 7 bases between. This CDR3 comprises 13 residues. CDR3 protein: CASSFTGNYGYTF. CDR3 bases: TGTGCCAGCAGCTTCACAGGGAACTATGGCTACACCTTC.

The J gene is TRBJ2-7, the V gene TRBV18, with D maybe TRBD1 (8 bases). The germline CDR1 and CDR2 sequences are KGHSH and LQKENI. V dropped 3 bases and J dropped 6 bases, with 18 bases sitting between them. The length of the CDR3 is 15 residues. The CDR3 loop reads CASSPTGGGPIEQYF. Here the CDR3 DNA reads TGTGCCAGCTCACCCACAGGGGGGGGTCCCATCGAGCAGTACTTC.

The genes are TRBV2 and TRBJ1-1, with D hard to call. Germline V gene sequence: CDR1 SNHLY, CDR2 FYNNEI. V was shortened by 2 bases and J by 2 bases, with 6 bases between the two germline ends. The CDR3 has 13 amino acids. In nucleotides, the CDR3 is TGTGCCAGCAGTGAATTAGAAAACACTGAAGCTTTCTTT. Translated: CASSELENTEAFF.

This rearrangement joins TRBV10-1 to TRBJ2-1, with D possibly TRBD2 on 6 matching bases. The CDR3 has 15 residues. The germline V and J ends were trimmed by 5 bases and 2 bases, with 13 bases remaining between them. The V gene's germline CDR1 is WNHNN and CDR2 SYGVQD (reference sequence). The CDR3 coding sequence is TGCGCCAGCAGTCCTGGACTACCAACCTACAATGAGCAGTTCTTC. This sequence encodes CASSPGLPTYNEQFF.

This chain links TRBV28 with TRBJ2-1, with D unclear. The CDR3 has 13 residues. Germline CDR1 is MDHEN and CDR2 is SYDVKM. The germline V and J ends were trimmed by 5 bases and 4 bases, with 9 bases remaining between them. This CDR3 is CASSPSDYNEQFF. The CDR3 DNA follows: TGTGCCAGCAGTCCGAGCGATTACAATGAGCAGTTCTTC.

The V call is TRBV19, the J call TRBJ2-7, with D possibly being TRBD2 (5 bases). Trimming stripped 2 bases from V and 8 bases from J, with 16 bases between. The CDR3 runs 14 residues. Germline V gene data show CDR1 as LNHDA and CDR2 as SQIVND (reference sequence). CDR3 sequence reads: CASSISTDYVKQYF. DNA of the CDR3: TGTGCCAGTAGTATATCGACCGACTATGTGAAGCAGTACTTC.